The clone carrying this T cell receptor (beta chain) has a single count. This specimen belongs to a study of T cells in Graves' hyperthyroidism and ophthalmopathy. V lost 7 bases to trimming and J lost 6 bases, with 18 bases between them. From germline, CDR1 is LNHNV and CDR2 YYDKDF (reference sequence). The CDR3 has 15 residues. The authors deemed Graves' hyperthyroidism stable absent ophthalmopathy progression within 18 months. The TCR beta CDR3 regions underwent amplification using RNA transcripts as the source. A set of HTBI primers served as the primers for a first-round RT-PCR of the TCR CDR3. TCRdb ran MiXCR on the multiplex PCR reads and lists one entry per CDR3 protein. The data contain fewer than 750,000 distinct CDR3 sequences, around 46% of them seen just once; the ten biggest clones take up approximately 7.5%.

The sample taken for sequencing was peripheral blood or thyroid tissue (not recorded which). This clonotype was sampled from a woman aged 18 to 35 with Graves' hyperthyroidism. The chain carries TRBV15 and TRBJ2-2; D perhaps matches TRBD1 (7 bases). The CDR3 loop is CATIGGTATSGELFF. The CDR3 nucleotides are TGTGCCACCATTGGAGGGACAGCGACCTCCGGGGAGCTGTTTTTT.